This entry lists 20 T cell receptor beta chains sequenced from one sample in a study of cytomegalovirus exposure and HLA in healthy donors. PCR amplification relied on 60 Vbeta primers (plus 13 Jbeta primers). Profiled with immunoSEQ multiplex PCR; TCRdb holds only in-frame clones, not every one. The sample lists around 120,000 clones; roughly four fifths were seen once. Sequences were obtained from PBMCs. The receptors stem from a woman under 40 in good health and CMV-seropositive.

This clone was seen only a few times. The V and J genes are TRBV13 and TRBJ2-6, with TRBD1 as a possible D gene (6 bases). Germline V lookup: CDR1 PRHDT, CDR2 FYEKMQ (reference sequence). This CDR3 contains 17 residues. Trimming pared 5 bases from V and 0 bases from J, leaving 14 bases between. The CDR3 coding sequence is TGTGCCAGCAGCCTACAGGGTAGGGACTCTGGGGCCAACGTCCTGACTTTC. Amino acid sequence: CASSLQGRDSGANVLTF.

The sample holds a few counts of this clone. The same CDR3 also results from other DNA sequences found in this sample. The V and J genes are TRBV7-9 and TRBJ1-1; TRBD1 aligns across 7 bases. The ends lost 0 bases at V and 5 bases at J; junction bases unmatched: 3. Germline loops: CDR1 SEHNR, CDR2 FQNEAQ (reference sequence). The CDR3 covers 14 residues. Here the CDR3 reads CASSLAGGGTEAFF. In DNA form, the CDR3 reads TGTGCCAGCAGCTTAGCAGGGGGCGGTACTGAAGCTTTCTTT.

This clone came up a few times. V gene TRBV2 combines with J gene TRBJ2-5, with D perhaps TRBD2 (6 bases). The germline V gene has CDR1 SNHLY and CDR2 FYNNEI. The V end was cut by 3 bases, the J end by 0 bases, with 11 bases between. This CDR3 is 15 amino acids long. CDR3 protein: CASSDMTRNQETQYF. CDR3 DNA: TGTGCCAGCAGTGACATGACTAGAAACCAAGAGACCCAGTACTTC.

The genes are TRBV7-9 and TRBJ1-2, with 7 bases fitting TRBD1. The CDR3 runs to 16 residues. CDR1 and CDR2 (germline): SEHNR, FQNEAQ (reference sequence). Trimming took 1 base from V and 3 from J; bases not matched to a gene: 8. The CDR3 loop reads CASSLDRGTLDYGYTF. CDR3 DNA sequence: TGTGCCAGCAGCTTAGACAGGGGTACCCTCGACTATGGCTACACCTTC.

This chain links TRBV27 with TRBJ1-4, with TRBD1 matching 9 bases. Trimming removed 6 bases from V and 8 bases from J; junction bases left unmatched: 10. CDR3 size: 15 residues. Germline-derived CDR1 and CDR2 are MNHEY and SMNVEV (reference sequence). The CDR3 DNA reads as TGTGCCAGCAGCCGTCGACAGGGGGGTGTCGAAAAACTGTTTTTT. Amino acids: CASSRRQGGVEKLFF. Based on the CDR3 plus reference TRBV27 and TRBJ1-4, the full variable domain is EAQVTQNPRYLITVTGKKLTVTCSQNMNHEYMSWYRQDPGLGLRQIYYSMNVEVTDKGDVPEGYKVSRKEKRNFPLILESPSPNQTSLYFCASSRRQGGVEKLFFGSGTQLSVL.

The chain is built from TRBV5-1 and TRBJ2-7; D gene ambiguous. V was shortened by 3 bases and J by 2 bases, with 12 bases between the two germline ends. The CDR3 is 14 residues long. CDR1 and CDR2 from the germline V gene are SGHRS and YFSETQ. In DNA, the CDR3 is TGCGCCAGCAGCTCTTTCGGTGGGCCCTACGAGCAGTACTTC. Its translation: CASSSFGGPYEQYF.

The gene calls are TRBV7-2 and TRBJ2-1; 9 bases are a match to TRBD1. The germline gives CDR1 SGHTA, CDR2 FQGNSA. The CDR3 loop spans 15 amino acids. The V and J ends lost 5 bases and 6 bases, in that order; junction bases with no gene match: 8. For the CDR3, the DNA is TGTGCCAGCAGCCCCGGACAGGGGTGGTTCAATGAGCAGTTCTTC. Translation: CASSPGQGWFNEQFF.

This clone is categorized as medium-sized. The rearrangement links TRBV4-1 to TRBJ1-2; 11 nucleotides align to TRBD1. V was clipped by 6 bases and J by 7 bases; unmatched bases: 4. The CDR3 is 13 amino acids. CDR1 and CDR2 (germline): MGHRA, YSYEKL. The CDR3: CASRRTGGRGYTF. DNA for the CDR3: TGCGCCAGCAGACGGACAGGGGGCCGTGGCTACACCTTC.

V and J are TRBV15 and TRBJ1-5; no clear D. V was cut by 5 bases and J by 3 bases, with 11 bases left in between. The CDR3 length is 14 residues. CDR1 LNHNV and CDR2 YYDKDF come from the germline V gene (reference sequence). CDR3 in amino acids: CATSGYNYNQPQHF. In nucleotides, the CDR3 is TGTGCCACCAGCGGCTACAACTACAATCAGCCCCAGCATTTT.

V usage is TRBV9 and J usage is TRBJ2-3; 10 bases are a match to TRBD2. V lost 0 bases, J lost 2 bases, and 6 bases stayed unmatched. Per germline, CDR1 SGDLS and CDR2 YYNGEE. This CDR3 spans 17 amino acids. CDR3 nucleotides: TGTGCCAGCAGCGTAGGAATAGCGGGGGGCAACACAGATACGCAGTATTTT. It specifies CASSVGIAGGNTDTQYF. The variable domain in full, with the rest retrieved from reference TRBV9 and TRBJ2-3, is DSGVTQTPKHLITATGQRVTLRCSPRSGDLSVYWYQQSLDQGLQFLIQYYNGEERAKGNILERFSAQQFPDLHSELNLSSLELGDSALYFCASSVGIAGGNTDTQYFGPGTRLTVL.

This chain uses TRBV5-1 with TRBJ1-3; D is unresolved. The CDR3 loop spans 14 amino acids. Trimming took off 0 bases at V and 0 bases at J, with 4 bases between the two ends. Germline V CDR1 and CDR2: SGHRS, YFSETQ. CDR3 nucleotides: TGCGCCAGCAGCTTGGGACACTCTGGAAACACCATATATTTT. Its protein product is CASSLGHSGNTIYF.

The rearrangement uses TRBV5-1 and TRBJ2-7; TRBD1 matches 10 bases. The CDR3 sequence is 16 residues long. With 0 bases clipped from V and 2 bases from J, the junction kept 5 bases outside the gene matches. Germline CDR1 SGHRS, CDR2 YFSETQ. CDR3 sequence reads: CASSLEGGTGAYEQYF. CDR3 bases: TGCGCCAGCAGCTTGGAAGGAGGGACAGGGGCCTACGAGCAGTACTTC. Together with reference TRBV5-1 and TRBJ2-7, the CDR3 gives the full variable domain: KAGVTQTPRYLIKTRGQQVTLSCSPISGHRSVSWYQQTPGQGLQFLFEYFSETQRNKGNFPGRFSGRQFSNSRSEMNVSTLELGDSALYLCASSLEGGTGAYEQYFGPGTRLTVT.

The J gene is TRBJ2-7, the V gene TRBV10-3, with D possibly matching TRBD1 (6 bases). The CDR3 extends over 13 amino acids. The germline V and J ends were trimmed by 4 bases and 4 bases, with 11 bases remaining between them. CDR1 is ENHRY, CDR2 SYGVKD, per germline. CDR3 DNA sequence: TGTGCCATCAGTGGCCAGGGGTGGTACGAGCAGTACTTC. Amino acid sequence: CAISGQGWYEQYF.

The chain couples TRBV7-9 to TRBJ2-7; D gene uncertain. The V and J ends lost 5 bases and 3 bases respectively, with 17 bases between them. The germline CDR1 and CDR2 sequences are SEHNR and FQNEAQ (reference sequence). The CDR3 runs to 15 residues. The CDR3, as DNA: TGTGCCAGCAGCATAGGGCCGTCTAGAGGCTACGAGCAGTACTTC. Its protein product is CASSIGPSRGYEQYF.

This clone was seen once. This chain uses TRBV14 with TRBJ1-2, with 7 bases that match TRBD1. Germline V CDR1 and CDR2: SGHDN, FVKESK. J gave up 2 bases and V 2 bases, and 2 bases lay outside the gene matches. The length of the CDR3 is 14 residues. In DNA, the CDR3 is TGTGCCAGCAGCCAAAAGACAGGGAACTATGGCTACACCTTC. Protein: CASSQKTGNYGYTF.

This clone was recorded only once. The chain recombines TRBV19 with TRBJ2-1; D unresolved. Deletions cut 3 bases from V and 2 bases from J, with 8 bases between. CDR1 and CDR2 from the germline V gene are LNHDA and SQIVND (reference sequence). The CDR3 loop spans 14 amino acids. CDR3 amino acids: CASSMRGAYNEQFF. CDR3 sequence (DNA): TGTGCCAGTAGTATGAGAGGCGCCTACAATGAGCAGTTCTTC.

Regarding this clone: Other DNA sequences from this sample encode an identical CDR3 as well. CDR3 residues: CASSLRGSYGYTF. CDR3 nucleotides: TGTGCCAGCAGCTTAAGGGGTTCCTATGGCTACACCTTC. The V gene is TRBV5-4, the J gene TRBJ1-2, with a possible D match to TRBD1 (5 bases). V shed 2 bases and J shed 4 bases, with 9 bases lying between them. The CDR3 contains 13 residues. Germline V gene sequence: CDR1 SGHNT, CDR2 YYREEE (reference sequence). The whole variable domain, filled in from reference TRBV5-4 and TRBJ1-2, reads ETGVTQSPTHLIKTRGQQVTLRCSSQSGHNTVSWYQQALGQGPQFIFQYYREEENGRGNFPPRFSGLQFPNYSSELNVNALELDDSALYLCASSLRGSYGYTFGSGTRLTVV.

The chain combines TRBV19 with TRBJ1-3; no reliable D call. The CDR3 extends over 15 amino acids. With 2 bases removed from V and 0 bases from J, the gap between germline ends came to 8 bases. CDR1 and CDR2 (germline): LNHDA, SQIVND (reference sequence). CDR3 in amino acids: CASSIQRSSGNTIYF. The CDR3 DNA reads TGTGCCAGTAGTATACAACGGTCCTCTGGAAACACCATATATTTT.

The chain uses TRBV6-6 and TRBJ1-5; a possible D gene is TRBD1 (5 bases). Per the germline V gene, CDR1 is MNHNY and CDR2 is SVGAGI (reference sequence). Trimming took off 2 bases at V and 3 bases at J, with 11 bases between the two ends. The CDR3 has 15 residues. The CDR3 nucleotides are TGTGCCAGCAGTTACGGGGCGTTGTCCAATCAGCCCCAGCATTTT. Its protein product is CASSYGALSNQPQHF.

This chain joins TRBV6-6 and TRBJ2-5, with 9 bases that match TRBD2. The CDR3 extends over 16 amino acids. From germline, CDR1 is MNHNY and CDR2 SVGAGI (reference sequence). With V trimmed by 5 bases and J by 4 bases, 11 bases remained unmatched. CDR3 DNA: TGTGCCAGCAGTCGCGAGGCGGGGGGGCTGCCAGAGACCCAGTACTTC. It translates to CASSREAGGLPETQYF.